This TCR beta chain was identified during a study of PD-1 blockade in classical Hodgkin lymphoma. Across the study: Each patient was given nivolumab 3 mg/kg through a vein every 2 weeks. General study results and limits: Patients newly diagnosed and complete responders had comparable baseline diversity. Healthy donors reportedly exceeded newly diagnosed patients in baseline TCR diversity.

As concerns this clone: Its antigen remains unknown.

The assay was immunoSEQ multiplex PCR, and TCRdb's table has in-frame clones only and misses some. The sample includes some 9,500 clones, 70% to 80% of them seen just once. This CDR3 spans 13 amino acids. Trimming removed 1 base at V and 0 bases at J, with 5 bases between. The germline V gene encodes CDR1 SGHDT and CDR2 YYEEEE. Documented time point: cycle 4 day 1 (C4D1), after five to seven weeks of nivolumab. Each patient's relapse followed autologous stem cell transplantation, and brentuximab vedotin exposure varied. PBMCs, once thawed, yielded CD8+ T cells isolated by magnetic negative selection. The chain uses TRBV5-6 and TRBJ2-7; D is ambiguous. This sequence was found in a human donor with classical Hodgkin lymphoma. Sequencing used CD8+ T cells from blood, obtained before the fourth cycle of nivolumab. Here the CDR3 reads CASSLWGSYEQYF. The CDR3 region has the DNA TGTGCCAGCAGCTTGTGGGGCTCCTACGAGCAGTACTTC.